These 31 T cell receptor delta chains were all obtained from the same sample, sequenced in a study of gamma-delta T cells after stem cell transplantation (dated by TCRdb to the mid-2010s). Library preparation was by RT-PCR. TCRdb names Illumina MiSeq as the instrument used. In TCRdb, clones were called once more from the public reads by CATT, and rows of identical DNA were later combined. The sample has some 16,000 delta-chain clones on record, about 8.5% of them singletons. The top ten constitute around 60% of the sample. The sequencing sample was made of gamma-delta T cells. The receptors derive from a human donor. It is not recorded whose cells these are; they may come from a transplant donor.

Remarks on this clone: Other DNA sequences from this sample encode an identical CDR3 as well. The V call is TRDV2, the J call TRDJ1; the D gene is possibly TRDD3 (5 bases). The CDR3 totals 15 residues. CDR1 and CDR2 from the germline V gene are GEAIGNYY and EKD. V shed 0 bases and J shed 0 bases, with 10 bases lying between them. The DNA for the CDR3 is TGTGCCTGTGACACCGGGGGGCTCAACACCGATAAACTCATCTTT. It codes for CACDTGGLNTDKLIF.

The rearrangement links TRDV2 to TRDJ1; D unclear. This CDR3 comprises 14 residues. V was cut by 8 bases and J by 6 bases, with 21 bases left in between. CDR1 is GEAIGNYY and CDR2 is EKD in the germline V gene. The CDR3 here is CAFGTVMDPYKLIF. The CDR3 nucleotides are TGTGCCTTTGGCACGGTAATGGACCCCTATAAACTCATCTTT.

For this clone: A far larger clone is only one base removed, so a read error is likely. This sample also contains other DNA sequences that code for the same CDR3. The chain joins TRDV2 to TRDJ1; TRDD3 is a possible D gene (7 bases). The germline gives CDR1 GEAIGNYY, CDR2 EKD. The CDR3 extends over 20 amino acids. As DNA, the CDR3 is TGTGCATGTGACACCGTTCCTTCCAACTGGGGATCGGAAAATGGCGATAAACTCATCTTT. Translating gives CACDTVPSNWGSENGDKLIF.

This clone was picked up a small number of times. It is likely a read error: a sequence one base away is far more abundant. Other DNA variants within this sample encode the same CDR3. This rearrangement joins TRDV2 to TRDJ2; 8 bases match TRDD3. V shed 4 bases, J shed 5 bases, and the junction held 11 bases outside the gene matches. Looked up from germline, CDR1 is GEAIGNYY and CDR2 is EKD. The CDR3 is made up of 16 amino acids. As DNA, the CDR3 is TGTGCCTGTGATACGGCTGAACTGGGGGCCACAGCACAACTCTTCTTT. It codes for CACDTAELGATAQLFF.

Concerning this clone itself: The protein that TCRdb holds for this DNA derives from a much larger clone and differs from the translated DNA at residue 7, which likely indicates a read error; the protein shown here is translated from the DNA. This chain joins TRDV2 and TRDJ1, with D perhaps TRDD3 (5 bases). Germline CDR1 GEAIGNYY, CDR2 EKD. Trimming took 5 bases from V and 0 from J, leaving 21 bases between them. The CDR3 is made up of 17 amino acids. The CDR3 nucleotides read TGTGCCTGTGCTGGATTGGAGGATATGGGGTACACCGATAAACTCATCTTT. This encodes CACAGLEDMGYTDKLIF.

The chain uses TRDV2 and TRDJ1; 10 bases fit TRDD3. Germline V CDR1 and CDR2: GEAIGNYY, EKD. The junction had 12 bases not matched to a gene; V was cut back by 0 bases and J by 6 bases. The CDR3 runs to 17 residues. DNA for the CDR3: TGTGCCTGTGACACCTTACGGGGGGATACGCAACCCTATAAACTCATCTTT. Amino acid sequence: CACDTLRGDTQPYKLIF.

Details on this clone: The TCRdb protein, from a much larger clone, departs from this DNA's translation at residue 14, likely by read error; the protein shown derives from the DNA. The chain is built from TRDV2 and TRDJ1; TRDD3 is a possible D gene (9 bases). Germline V lookup: CDR1 GEAIGNYY, CDR2 EKD. The CDR3 contains 19 residues. V dropped 0 bases and J dropped 4 bases, with 26 bases sitting between them. CDR3 protein: CACDTLLPRLGDNIDKLIF. The DNA of the CDR3 is TGTGCCTGTGACACCCTCCTTCCTAGATTGGGGGATAATATCGATAAACTCATCTTT.

The chain carries TRDV2 and TRDJ1; TRDD3 is a possible D gene (5 bases). With 3 bases removed from V and 8 bases from J, the gap between germline ends came to 24 bases. The germline gives CDR1 GEAIGNYY, CDR2 EKD. This CDR3 contains 16 residues. The CDR3 bases are TGTGCCTGTGACCCCGTTAAGGTACGGGGAAGAGCAAAACTCATCTTT. As protein: CACDPVKVRGRAKLIF.

This clone was observed a handful of times. Only one base separates this from a far larger clonotype, so it likely reflects a read error. Other DNA sequences in the same sample also yield this CDR3. The chain couples TRDV2 to TRDJ1, with 7 bases lining up with TRDD3. Germline assignment: CDR1 GEAIGNYY and CDR2 EKD. The CDR3 consists of 14 residues. CDR3 in DNA: TGTGCCTGTGACCGATTGGGGGACTTGAAGTGGCTCATCTTC. Its translation is CACDRLGDLKWLIF.

In regard to this clone: Given a far larger clone just one base away, this is likely a sequencing read error. The sample contains more than one DNA sequence encoding this CDR3. The rearrangement links TRDV2 to TRDJ1; 10 nucleotides align to TRDD3. CDR1 is GEAIGNYY and CDR2 is EKD in the germline V gene. The CDR3 totals 18 residues. The CDR3 nucleotides read TGCGCCTGTGACACTTTGAACTGGGGGATTGAGTACACCGATAAACTCATCTTT. Translated, it gives CACDTLNWGIEYTDKLIF.

On this clone itself: A junction end diverges from the germline sequence, so it may reflect a read error. The chain links TRDV3 to TRDJ1, with 12 bases fitting TRDD3. Germline CDR1 TVYSNPD, CDR2 GDNSRS (reference sequence). The CDR3 length is 20 residues. The CDR3 here is CAFMIFSNTSWGIRSDTLIF. The CDR3 DNA follows: TGTGCCTTTATGATCTTTAGTAATACGTCCTGGGGGATACGGAGCGATACACTCATCTTT.

This clone was found a few times. A read error likely explains this, since a far larger clone differs by one base. This CDR3 is also generated by other DNA sequences in the sample. The chain links TRDV2 to TRDJ3; no clear D gene. The CDR3 totals 19 residues. Germline V CDR1 and CDR2: GEAIGNYY, EKD. The CDR3 region has the DNA TGTGCCTGCGACAGCGTCCTTGCCGATAGCTCCTGGGACACCCGACAGATGTTTTTC. Translation gives CACDSVLADSSWDTRQMFF.

This rearrangement joins TRDV3 to TRDJ1; D is uncertain. V was cut by 4 bases and J by 0 bases, with 18 bases left in between. The length of the CDR3 is 15 residues. The germline V gene has CDR1 TVYSNPD and CDR2 GDNSRS (reference sequence). The CDR3 sequence: CACSPTPRYTDKLIF. Written as DNA, the CDR3 is TGTGCCTGTTCACCCACGCCGCGGTACACCGATAAACTCATCTTT.

In the case of this clone: Given a much more abundant clone one base away, this may be a read error. Other DNA sequences in this sample translate to the same CDR3. V gene TRDV1 combines with J gene TRDJ2; 8 bases map to TRDD3. The CDR3 length is 23 residues. The trim removed 0 bases at V and 1 base at J, leaving 22 bases unmatched. Per germline, CDR1 TSWWSYY and CDR2 QGS. This CDR3 reads CALGELFRPSKLTGGYLTAQLFF. The DNA for the CDR3 is TGTGCTCTTGGGGAACTATTTAGGCCCTCCAAGCTTACAGGGGGATATTTGACAGCACAACTCTTCTTT.

In its sample, this clone was seen many times. At residue 6, the TCRdb protein departs from the DNA translation, so the protein shown here was derived from the DNA itself. The chain combines TRDV2 with TRDJ1; the match to TRDD3 covers 8 bases. The CDR3 covers 18 residues. The germline CDR1 and CDR2 sequences are GEAIGNYY and EKD. Unmatched junction bases numbered 18, after V lost 2 bases and J lost 5 bases. The DNA for the CDR3 is TGTGCCTGTGACAGAAGCCATACTGGGGGCCTCAAAGGGGATAAACTCATCTTT. This sequence encodes CACDRSHTGGLKGDKLIF.

Points on this clone: TCRdb's entry gives the protein of a much larger clone, which mismatches this DNA's translation at residue 10, likely from a read error; the protein reported here is translated from the DNA. The chain is built from TRDV2 and TRDJ1, with D unclear. CDR1 is GEAIGNYY and CDR2 is EKD in the germline V gene. The ends were cut back, 1 base at V and 0 bases at J, with 26 bases in the middle. The CDR3 covers 20 residues. CDR3 loop: CACDTMNLLWDPTYTDKLIF. The CDR3 DNA sequence: TGTGCCTGTGACACGATGAATTTACTGTGGGACCCGACGTACACCGATAAACTCATCTTT.

At least ten counts were recorded for this clone. The protein in TCRdb stems from a much larger clone and differs at residue 16 from this DNA's translation, likely a read error; here the protein is translated from the DNA. The same CDR3 can be traced to other DNA sequences in this sample. This rearrangement joins TRDV1 to TRDJ1, with TRDD2 as a possible D gene (5 bases). Germline V gene sequence: CDR1 TSWWSYY, CDR2 QGS. The CDR3 extends over 17 amino acids. The CDR3 nucleotides are TGTGCTCTTGGGAAACGAATCACATTTCGGGCTTCCGATAAACTCACCTTT. It specifies CALGKRITFRASDKLTF.

This clone was counted at least ten times. A read error likely explains this, since a far larger clone differs by one base. The chain joins TRDV1 to TRDJ2, with 9 bases aligning to TRDD3. Germline V gene lookup returns CDR1 TSWWSYY and CDR2 QGS. V gave up 5 bases and J gave up 2 bases; unmatched junction bases: 27. The CDR3 loop spans 23 amino acids. In DNA, the CDR3 is TGTGCTCTTGGGAAGGGGATCCTACTGAAATACGGGGGGATACCGGACTTGACAGCACAACTCTTCTTT. It encodes CALGKGILLKYGGIPDLTAQLFF.

This clone was picked up a small number of times. The amino acid sequence in TCRdb belongs to a much larger clone and departs from this DNA's translation at residue 10, likely a sequencing read error; the sequence shown is translated from the DNA. The sample contains more than one DNA sequence encoding this CDR3. The chain carries TRDV2 and TRDJ1; D uncertain. Between the trimmed V and J ends, which lost 0 bases and 2 bases, there was a span of 24 bases. Germline CDR1 GEAIGNYY, CDR2 EKD. This CDR3 region has 19 residues. The DNA for the CDR3 is TGTGCCTGTGACACCGGCACCACAGGGACAGTGGTGGGTACCGATAAACTCATCTTT. Translated: CACDTGTTGTVVGTDKLIF.

As concerns this clone: TCRdb attributes to this sequence the protein of a much larger clone, which differs from the DNA translation at residue 11; a read error is likely, and the protein displayed is translated from the DNA. V gene TRDV2 combines with J gene TRDJ1; weak D call: TRDD3 (6 bases). Germline V gives CDR1 GEAIGNYY, CDR2 EKD. The V end lost 0 bases, the J end lost 1 base, and 20 bases lay between the germline ends. The CDR3 has 18 amino acids. The CDR3 DNA is TGTGCCTGTGACACCGTTCAGCGGCCTGGGGTATTCACCGATAAACTCATCTTT. Amino acid sequence: CACDTVQRPGVFTDKLIF.

This clone was counted ten times or more. Since a far larger clone is one base different, this is likely a read error. The sample has other DNA sequences that encode this CDR3 too. V usage is TRDV2 and J usage is TRDJ1; 10 bases are shared with TRDD3. CDR3 size: 19 residues. Losses at the gene ends were 3 bases for V and 0 bases for J; bases not matched to a gene: 15. The V gene's germline CDR1 is GEAIGNYY and CDR2 EKD. DNA for the CDR3: TGTGCCTGTGACCCCACTACCCACACTGGGGGATCGTACACCGATAAACTCATCTTT. It yields the protein CACDPTTHTGGSYTDKLIF.

In the case of this clone: TCRdb records a much larger clone's protein for this DNA, with a difference at residue 15 that likely arises from a read error; the protein given is the translation of the DNA. This chain uses TRDV2 with TRDJ1; 13 bases map to TRDD3. This CDR3 is built from 20 residues. Trimming took 3 bases from V and 3 from J; bases not matched to a gene: 18. Germline lookup yields CDR1 GEAIGNYY and CDR2 EKD. CDR3 in DNA: TGTGCCTGTGACCCGTTACTGGGGGATACGCCTTTCGATGACCCCGATAAACTCATCTTT. Protein sequence: CACDPLLGDTPFDDPDKLIF.

This clone was seen many times. TCRdb's protein and the DNA translation differ at residue 6; the protein here comes from the DNA. This sequence joins TRDV2 and TRDJ1, with 9 bases lining up with TRDD3. Germline V CDR1 and CDR2: GEAIGNYY, EKD. Unmatched junction bases numbered 8, after V lost 0 bases and J lost 7 bases. This CDR3 has 15 amino acids. The CDR3 protein is CACDTGGGYRGKLIF. The CDR3, as DNA: TGTGCCTGTGACACCGGCGGGGGATACAGGGGTAAACTCATCTTT.

Notes on this clone: A far larger clone is a single base away, which makes a read error likely. The same CDR3 is also encoded by other DNA sequences in this sample. The chain couples TRAV29/DV5 to TRDJ1, with 10 bases lining up with TRDD3. CDR3 length equals 19 residues. Germline V gives CDR1 NSMFDY, CDR2 ISSIKDK. CDR3 DNA: TGTGCAGCAAGCCCGATCGTACTGGGGGATGGGAGGTACACTGATAAACTCATCTTT. It codes for CAASPIVLGDGRYTDKLIF.

This clone has a handful of counts. The TCRdb record carries a much larger clone's protein, which differs from this DNA's translation at residue 17; a read error is the likely cause, and the protein listed here is the DNA translation. The chain employs TRDV1 and TRDJ1; weak D call: TRDD3 (6 bases). The V gene's germline CDR1 is TSWWSYY and CDR2 QGS. The CDR3 covers 21 residues. CDR3 sequence: CALGEEVALQLGARYTGKLIF. The CDR3 DNA sequence: TGTGCTCTTGGGGAAGAGGTAGCCCTACAGTTGGGGGCCAGGTACACCGGTAAACTCATCTTT.

This clone has a count of ten or more. This DNA translates differently at residue 11 from the TCRdb protein, which is that of a much larger clone; a read error is likely, and the protein shown is the DNA's own translation. This chain connects TRDV2 to TRDJ1; 12 nucleotides agree with TRDD3. Germline V gene lookup returns CDR1 GEAIGNYY and CDR2 EKD. This CDR3 spans 18 amino acids. With 3 bases clipped from V and 3 bases from J, the junction kept 13 bases outside the gene matches. The CDR3 is CACDPVLGDTADADKLIF. CDR3 sequence (DNA): TGTGCCTGTGACCCTGTACTGGGGGATACCGCGGACGCCGATAAACTCATCTTT.

The table lists this clone with many counts. Being one base from a much bigger clone, this may be a read error. Other nucleotide sequences in the sample specify the same CDR3. The genes are TRDV2 and TRDJ1; D ambiguous. With 2 bases removed from V and 0 bases from J, the gap between germline ends came to 21 bases. This CDR3 spans 18 amino acids. Per germline, CDR1 GEAIGNYY and CDR2 EKD. The CDR3 sequence is CACDIVVAPLSYTDKLIF. DNA for the CDR3: TGTGCCTGTGACATAGTGGTGGCTCCGCTATCTTACACCGATAAACTCATCTTT.

This clone was observed at least ten times. TCRdb's protein, taken from a much larger clone, differs from this DNA's translation at residue 13, likely owing to a read error; the protein displayed comes from the DNA. This chain's CDR3 is CACDTGHGNSWDARQMFF. The CDR3 DNA sequence: TGTGCCTGTGACACGGGCCATGGGAACTCCTGGGACGCCCGACAGATGTTTTTC. V usage is TRDV2 and J usage is TRDJ3, with TRDD3 as a possible D gene (5 bases). Germline assignment: CDR1 GEAIGNYY and CDR2 EKD. The CDR3 runs to 18 residues.

In this sample, this clone turned up a few times. TCRdb lists the protein of a much larger clone for this DNA, which differs at residue 16, so this is likely a read error; the protein given here is translated from the DNA itself. The rearrangement links TRDV1 to TRDJ1; 11 bases map to TRDD3. CDR1 TSWWSYY and CDR2 QGS come from the germline V gene. Germline trimming cut 4 bases from V and 1 base from J; bases unmatched to any gene: 23. The CDR3 has 22 amino acids. The CDR3 nucleotides read TGTGCTCTTGGGGCTCCTCCTATGTGGGGGATACGACACTTTTTGTGCACCGATAAACTCATCTTT. It yields the protein CALGAPPMWGIRHFLCTDKLIF.

In this sample, this clone turned up a few times. The protein in TCRdb stems from a much larger clone and differs at residue 14 from this DNA's translation, likely a read error; here the protein is translated from the DNA. The chain is built from TRDV2 and TRDJ1; TRDD3 agrees at 13 bases. The germline V gene encodes CDR1 GEAIGNYY and CDR2 EKD. The CDR3 runs to 17 residues. The CDR3 loop reads CACDTLLGDTQTDNLIF. CDR3 nucleotides: TGTGCCTGTGACACCTTACTGGGGGATACGCAAACCGATAATCTCATCTTT.

This clone was detected a few times. A single base is all that separates this from a far larger clone, so a read error is likely. The sample holds other DNA sequences that translate to the same CDR3. The rearrangement links TRDV2 to TRDJ3; TRDD3 agrees at 12 bases. This CDR3 region has 20 residues. The germline V gene has CDR1 GEAIGNYY and CDR2 EKD. The CDR3 DNA follows: TGTGCCTGTGAACGAGTACTGGGGGATACAAGCTCCTGGGATACCCGACAGATGTTTTTC. It translates to CACERVLGDTSSWDTRQMFF.